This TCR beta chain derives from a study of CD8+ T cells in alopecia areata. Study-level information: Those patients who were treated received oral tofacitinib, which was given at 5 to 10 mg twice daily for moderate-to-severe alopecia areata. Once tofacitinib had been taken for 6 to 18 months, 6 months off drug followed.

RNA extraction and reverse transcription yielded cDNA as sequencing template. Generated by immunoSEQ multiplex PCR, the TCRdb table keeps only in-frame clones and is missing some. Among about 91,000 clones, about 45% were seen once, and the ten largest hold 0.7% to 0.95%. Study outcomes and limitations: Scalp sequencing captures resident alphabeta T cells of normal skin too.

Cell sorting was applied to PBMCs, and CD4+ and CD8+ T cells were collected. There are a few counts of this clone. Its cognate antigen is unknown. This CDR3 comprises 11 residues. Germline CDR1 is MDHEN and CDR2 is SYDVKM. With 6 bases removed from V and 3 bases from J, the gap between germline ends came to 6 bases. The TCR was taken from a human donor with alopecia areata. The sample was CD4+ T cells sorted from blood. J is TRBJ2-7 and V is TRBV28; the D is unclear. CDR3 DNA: TGTGCCAGCAGGTACGACTACGAGCAGTACTTC. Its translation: CASRYDYEQYF.